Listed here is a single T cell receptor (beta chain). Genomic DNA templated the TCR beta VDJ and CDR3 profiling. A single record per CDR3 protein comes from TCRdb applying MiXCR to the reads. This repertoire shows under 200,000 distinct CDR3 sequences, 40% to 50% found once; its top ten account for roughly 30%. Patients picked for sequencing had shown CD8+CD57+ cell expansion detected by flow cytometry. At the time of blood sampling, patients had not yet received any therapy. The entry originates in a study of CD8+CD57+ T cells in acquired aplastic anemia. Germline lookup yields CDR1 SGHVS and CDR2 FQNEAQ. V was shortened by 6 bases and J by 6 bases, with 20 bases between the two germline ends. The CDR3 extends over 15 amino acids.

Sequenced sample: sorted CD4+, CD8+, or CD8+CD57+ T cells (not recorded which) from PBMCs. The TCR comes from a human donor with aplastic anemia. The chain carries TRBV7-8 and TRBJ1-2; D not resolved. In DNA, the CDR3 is TGTGCCAGCAGTCCCCGTGAGGGAGCCCGGAATGGCTACACCTTC. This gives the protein CASSPREGARNGYTF. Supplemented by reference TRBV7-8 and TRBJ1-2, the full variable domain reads GAGVSQSPRYKVAKRGQDVALRCDPISGHVSLFWYQQALGQGPEFLTYFQNEAQLDKSGLPSDRFFAERPEGSVSTLKIQRTQQEDSAVYLCASSPREGARNGYTFGSGTRLTVV.